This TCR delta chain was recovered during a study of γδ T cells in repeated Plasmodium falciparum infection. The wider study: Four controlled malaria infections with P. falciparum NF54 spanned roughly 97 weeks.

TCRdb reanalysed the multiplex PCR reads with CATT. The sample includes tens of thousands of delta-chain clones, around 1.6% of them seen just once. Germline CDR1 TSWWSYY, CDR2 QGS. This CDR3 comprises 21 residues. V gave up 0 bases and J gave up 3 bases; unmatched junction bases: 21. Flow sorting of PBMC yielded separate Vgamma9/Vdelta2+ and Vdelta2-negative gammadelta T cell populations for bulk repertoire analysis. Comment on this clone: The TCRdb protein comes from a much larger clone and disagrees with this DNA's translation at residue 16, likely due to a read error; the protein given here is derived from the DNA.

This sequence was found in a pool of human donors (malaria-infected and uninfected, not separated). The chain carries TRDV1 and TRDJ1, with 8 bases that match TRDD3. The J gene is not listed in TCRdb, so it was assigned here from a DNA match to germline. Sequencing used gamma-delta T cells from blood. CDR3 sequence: CALGELRTYNRTGGCADKLIF. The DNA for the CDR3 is TGTGCTCTTGGGGAACTAAGGACCTACAACCGAACTGGGGGTTGCGCCGATAAACTCATCTTT.